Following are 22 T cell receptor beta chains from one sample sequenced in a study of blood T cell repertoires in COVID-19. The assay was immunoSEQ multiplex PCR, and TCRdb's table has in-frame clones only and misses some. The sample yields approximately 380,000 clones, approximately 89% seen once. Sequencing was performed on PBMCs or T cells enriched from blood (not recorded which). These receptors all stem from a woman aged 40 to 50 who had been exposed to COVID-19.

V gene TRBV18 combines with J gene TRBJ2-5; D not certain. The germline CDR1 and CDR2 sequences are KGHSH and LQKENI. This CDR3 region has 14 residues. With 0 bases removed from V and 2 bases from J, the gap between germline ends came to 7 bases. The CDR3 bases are TGTGCCAGCTCACCACCGTCGGAGCAAGAGACCCAGTACTTC. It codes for CASSPPSEQETQYF. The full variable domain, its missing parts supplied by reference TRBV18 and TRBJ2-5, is NAGVMQNPRHLVRRRGQEARLRCSPMKGHSHVYWYRQLPEEGLKFMVYLQKENIIDESGMPKERFSAEFPKEGPSILRIQQVVRGDSAAYFCASSPPSEQETQYFGPGTRLLVL.

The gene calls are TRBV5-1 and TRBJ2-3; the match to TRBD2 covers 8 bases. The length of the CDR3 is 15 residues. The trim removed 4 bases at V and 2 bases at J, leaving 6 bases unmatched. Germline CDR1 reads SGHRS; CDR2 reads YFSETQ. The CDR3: CASSGVAGSTDTQYF. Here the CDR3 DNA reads TGCGCCAGCAGCGGGGTAGCGGGGTCCACAGATACGCAGTATTTT. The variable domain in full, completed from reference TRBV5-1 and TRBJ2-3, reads KAGVTQTPRYLIKTRGQQVTLSCSPISGHRSVSWYQQTPGQGLQFLFEYFSETQRNKGNFPGRFSGRQFSNSRSEMNVSTLELGDSALYLCASSGVAGSTDTQYFGPGTRLTVL.

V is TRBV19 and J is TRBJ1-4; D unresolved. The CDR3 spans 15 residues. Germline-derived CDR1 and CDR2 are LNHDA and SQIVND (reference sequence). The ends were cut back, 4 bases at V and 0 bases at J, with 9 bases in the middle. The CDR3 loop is CASSTQLATNEKLFF. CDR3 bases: TGTGCCAGTAGTACCCAACTCGCAACTAATGAAAAACTGTTTTTT.

The chain's CDR3 is CAWNNRDGYTF. The CDR3, as DNA: TGTGCCTGGAATAATAGAGATGGCTACACCTTC. The rearrangement uses TRBV30 and TRBJ1-2; no firm D call. The CDR3 length is 11 residues. Germline values: CDR1 GTSNPN, CDR2 SVGIG (reference sequence). V gave up 4 bases and J gave up 6 bases, with 9 bases separating them. Based on the CDR3 plus reference TRBV30 and TRBJ1-2, the full variable domain is SQTIHQWPATLVQPVGSPLSLECTVEGTSNPNLYWYRQAAGRGLQLLFYSVGIGQISSEVPQNLSASRPQDRQFILSSKKLLLSDSGFYLCAWNNRDGYTFGSGTRLTVV.

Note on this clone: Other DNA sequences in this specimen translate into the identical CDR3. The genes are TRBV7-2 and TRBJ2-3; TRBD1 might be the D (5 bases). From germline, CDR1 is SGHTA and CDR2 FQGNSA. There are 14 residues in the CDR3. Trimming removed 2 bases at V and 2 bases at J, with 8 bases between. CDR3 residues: CASSLRQSTDTQYF. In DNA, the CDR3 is TGTGCCAGCAGCTTAAGACAGTCCACAGATACGCAGTATTTT.

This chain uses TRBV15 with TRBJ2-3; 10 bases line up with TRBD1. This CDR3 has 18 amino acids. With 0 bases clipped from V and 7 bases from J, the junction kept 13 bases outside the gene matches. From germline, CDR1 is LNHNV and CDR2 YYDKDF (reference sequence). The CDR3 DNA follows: TGTGCCACCAGCAGAGAAGGGACAGGGGCTAAAAACGCGAATACGCAGTATTTT. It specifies CATSREGTGAKNANTQYF.

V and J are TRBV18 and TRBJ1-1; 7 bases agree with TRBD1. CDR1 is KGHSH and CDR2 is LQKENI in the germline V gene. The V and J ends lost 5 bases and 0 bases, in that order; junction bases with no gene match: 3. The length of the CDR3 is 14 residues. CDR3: CASSSTGLNTEAFF. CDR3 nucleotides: TGTGCCAGCTCATCGACAGGGCTGAACACTGAAGCTTTCTTT. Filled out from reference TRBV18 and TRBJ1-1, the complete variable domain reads NAGVMQNPRHLVRRRGQEARLRCSPMKGHSHVYWYRQLPEEGLKFMVYLQKENIIDESGMPKERFSAEFPKEGPSILRIQQVVRGDSAAYFCASSSTGLNTEAFFGQGTRLTVV.

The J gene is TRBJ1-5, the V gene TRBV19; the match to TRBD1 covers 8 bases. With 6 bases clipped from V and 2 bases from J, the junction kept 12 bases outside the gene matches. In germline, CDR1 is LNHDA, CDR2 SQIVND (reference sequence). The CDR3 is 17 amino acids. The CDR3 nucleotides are TGTGCCAGTAGCCTGACAGGGGTGTTAGAGGGCAATCAGCCCCAGCATTTT. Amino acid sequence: CASSLTGVLEGNQPQHF.

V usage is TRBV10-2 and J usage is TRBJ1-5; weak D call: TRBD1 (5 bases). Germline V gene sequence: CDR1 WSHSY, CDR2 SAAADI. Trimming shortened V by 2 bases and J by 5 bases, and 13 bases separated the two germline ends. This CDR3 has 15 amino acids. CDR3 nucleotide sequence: TGCGCCAGCAGTGAGAGCGGAGGGGATCATCAGCCCCAGCATTTT. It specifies CASSESGGDHQPQHF.

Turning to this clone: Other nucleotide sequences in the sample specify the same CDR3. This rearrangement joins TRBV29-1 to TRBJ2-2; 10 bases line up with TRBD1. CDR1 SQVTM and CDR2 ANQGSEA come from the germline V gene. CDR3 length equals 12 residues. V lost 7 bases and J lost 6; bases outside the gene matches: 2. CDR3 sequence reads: CSGQGAPGELFF. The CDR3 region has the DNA TGCAGCGGACAGGGGGCGCCCGGGGAGCTGTTTTTT.

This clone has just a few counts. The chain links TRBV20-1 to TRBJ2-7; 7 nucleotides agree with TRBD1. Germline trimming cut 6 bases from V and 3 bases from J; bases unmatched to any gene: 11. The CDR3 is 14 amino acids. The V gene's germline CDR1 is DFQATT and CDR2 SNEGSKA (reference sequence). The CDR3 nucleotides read TGCAGTGCCAGTAAACAGGGGATCTTCTACGAGCAGTACTTC. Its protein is CSASKQGIFYEQYF.

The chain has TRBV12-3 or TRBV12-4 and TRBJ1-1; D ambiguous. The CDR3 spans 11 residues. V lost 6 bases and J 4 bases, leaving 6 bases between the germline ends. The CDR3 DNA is TGTGCCAGCAGAACTATCACTGAAGCTTTCTTT. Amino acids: CASRTITEAFF.

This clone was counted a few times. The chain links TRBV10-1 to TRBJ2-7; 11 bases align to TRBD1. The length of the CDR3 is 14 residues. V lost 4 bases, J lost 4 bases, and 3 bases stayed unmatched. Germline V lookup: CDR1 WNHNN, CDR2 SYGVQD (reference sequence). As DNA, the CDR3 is TGCGCCAGCAGTGTGGACAGGGGGCTGTACGAGCAGTACTTC. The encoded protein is CASSVDRGLYEQYF.

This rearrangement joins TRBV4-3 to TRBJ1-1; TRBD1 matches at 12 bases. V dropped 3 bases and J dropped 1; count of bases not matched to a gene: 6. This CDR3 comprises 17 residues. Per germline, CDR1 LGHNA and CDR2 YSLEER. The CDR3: CASSQGDRGLGNTEAFF. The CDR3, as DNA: TGCGCCAGCAGCCAGGGGGACAGGGGGCTAGGGAACACTGAAGCTTTCTTT.

The CDR3 region has the DNA TGTGCCAGCAGCCCCCGTCCAGGGGGGCGGGCTAATGAAAAACTGTTTTTT. It codes for CASSPRPGGRANEKLFF. This chain connects TRBV9 to TRBJ1-4; TRBD1 aligns across 7 bases. This CDR3 contains 17 residues. V lost 4 bases, J lost 3 bases, and 12 bases stayed unmatched. Germline loops: CDR1 SGDLS, CDR2 YYNGEE.

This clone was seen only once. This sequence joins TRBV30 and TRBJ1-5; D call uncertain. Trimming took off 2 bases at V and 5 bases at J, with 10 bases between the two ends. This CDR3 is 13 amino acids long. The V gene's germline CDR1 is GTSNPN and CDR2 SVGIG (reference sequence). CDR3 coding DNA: TGTGCCTGGAGTTCGACCGGGGATCAGCCCCAGCATTTT. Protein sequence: CAWSSTGDQPQHF.

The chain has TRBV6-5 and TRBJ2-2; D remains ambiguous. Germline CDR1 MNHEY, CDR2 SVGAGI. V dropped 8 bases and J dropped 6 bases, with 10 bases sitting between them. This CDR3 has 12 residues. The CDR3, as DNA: TGTGCCAGCCAAGTAACGGCCGGGGAGCTGTTTTTT. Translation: CASQVTAGELFF.

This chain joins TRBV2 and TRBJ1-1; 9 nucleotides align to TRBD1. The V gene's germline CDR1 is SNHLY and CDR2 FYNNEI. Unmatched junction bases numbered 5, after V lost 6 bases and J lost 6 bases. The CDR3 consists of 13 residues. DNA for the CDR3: TGTGCCAGCAGAGGGGACAGGGTCCCTGAAGCTTTCTTT. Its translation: CASRGDRVPEAFF.

The CDR3, as DNA: TGTGCCAGCAGTCAACAGGGAAGTGATCAGCCCCAGCATTTT. Protein product: CASSQQGSDQPQHF. This chain links TRBV28 with TRBJ1-5, with D possibly matching TRBD1 (6 bases). Germline V gene data show CDR1 as MDHEN and CDR2 as SYDVKM. The CDR3 is 14 residues long. Deletions cut 5 bases from V and 5 bases from J, with 13 bases between.

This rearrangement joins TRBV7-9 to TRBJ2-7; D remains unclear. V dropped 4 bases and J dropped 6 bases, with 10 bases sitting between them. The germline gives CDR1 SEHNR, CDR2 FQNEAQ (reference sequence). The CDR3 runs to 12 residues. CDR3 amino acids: CASSSTYTEQYF. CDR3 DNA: TGTGCCAGCAGCTCCACCTATACCGAGCAGTACTTC.

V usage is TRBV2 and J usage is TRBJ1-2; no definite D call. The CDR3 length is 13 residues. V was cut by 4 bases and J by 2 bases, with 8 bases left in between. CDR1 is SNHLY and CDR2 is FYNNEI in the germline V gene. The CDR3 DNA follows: TGTGCCAGCAGTGTCGAGGAGAACTATGGCTACACCTTC. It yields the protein CASSVEENYGYTF.

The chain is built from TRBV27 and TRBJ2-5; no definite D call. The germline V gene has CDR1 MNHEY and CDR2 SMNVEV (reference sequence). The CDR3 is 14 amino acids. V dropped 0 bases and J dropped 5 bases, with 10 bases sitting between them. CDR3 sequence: CASSLSSPRETQYF. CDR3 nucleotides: TGTGCCAGCAGTTTATCCTCACCGCGGGAGACCCAGTACTTC.